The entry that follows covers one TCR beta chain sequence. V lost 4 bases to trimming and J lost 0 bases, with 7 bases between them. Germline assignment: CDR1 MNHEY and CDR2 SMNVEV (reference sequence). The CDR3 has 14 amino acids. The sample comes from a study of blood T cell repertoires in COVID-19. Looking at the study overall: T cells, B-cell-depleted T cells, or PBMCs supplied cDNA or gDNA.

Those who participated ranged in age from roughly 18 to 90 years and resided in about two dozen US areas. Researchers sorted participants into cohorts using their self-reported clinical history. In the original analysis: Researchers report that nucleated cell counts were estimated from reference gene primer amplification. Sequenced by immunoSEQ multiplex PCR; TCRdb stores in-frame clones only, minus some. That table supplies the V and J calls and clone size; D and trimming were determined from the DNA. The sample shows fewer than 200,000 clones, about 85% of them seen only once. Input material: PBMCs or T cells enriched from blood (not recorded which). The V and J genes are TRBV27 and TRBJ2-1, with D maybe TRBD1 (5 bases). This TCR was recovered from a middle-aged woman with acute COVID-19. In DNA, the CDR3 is TGTGCCAGCAGTTCCGACAGCTCCTACAATGAGCAGTTCTTC. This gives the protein CASSSDSSYNEQFF.